Presented here are 14 T cell receptor beta chains from one specimen sequenced in a study of blood T cells in healthy people across ages. Through a sample-barcoded 5' primer and a J-beta primer mix, a second PCR was run for roughly 7 to 11 cycles. TCRdb itself ran the 5' RACE reads through MiXCR, one entry per CDR3 protein. The sample shows 1.5 million to 2 million distinct CDR3 sequences, around 48% of them seen only once. Sequencing input: blood. These receptors came from a woman in her thirties or forties in good health.

There are a few counts of this clonotype. Being one base from a much bigger clone, this may be a read error. V gene TRBV11-3 combines with J gene TRBJ2-1; 7 bases map to TRBD1. The junction had 6 bases not matched to a gene; V was cut back by 5 bases and J by 8 bases. Germline-derived CDR1 and CDR2 are SGHNT and YENEEA. This CDR3 is 13 amino acids long. Here the CDR3 DNA reads TGTGCCAGCAGCCCCGACAGGGTTCATGAGCAGTTCTTC. It specifies CASSPDRVHEQFF.

The chain links TRBV20-1 to TRBJ2-3; TRBD2 matches at 16 bases. The CDR3 sequence is 16 residues long. Germline trimming cut 3 bases from V and 5 bases from J; bases unmatched to any gene: 5. Germline V CDR1 and CDR2: DFQATT, SNEGSKA (reference sequence). CDR3 bases: TGCAGTGCTAGTGGGACTAGCGGGGGGGGCCGAGATACGCAGTATTTT. Its translation: CSASGTSGGGRDTQYF.

This clonotype occurred a few times. The chain carries TRBV15 and TRBJ2-3; TRBD2 aligns across 8 bases. With 1 base clipped from V and 3 bases from J, the junction kept 6 bases outside the gene matches. The germline V gene has CDR1 LNHNV and CDR2 YYDKDF (reference sequence). This CDR3 has 16 amino acids. In DNA form, the CDR3 reads TGTGCCACCAGCAGAGTAGGGACTAGTGTGACAGATACGCAGTATTTT. It is translated as CATSRVGTSVTDTQYF.

This clonotype was detected a few times. CDR3 sequence reads: CASSEYTEAFF. The CDR3 coding sequence is TGTGCCAGCAGTGAATACACTGAAGCTTTCTTT. The chain combines TRBV25-1 with TRBJ1-1; no reliable D call. Trimming removed 0 bases at V and 4 bases at J, with 0 bases between. Germline values: CDR1 MGHDK, CDR2 SYGVNS. This CDR3 is 11 amino acids long. Together with reference TRBV25-1 and TRBJ1-1, the CDR3 gives the full variable domain: EADIYQTPRYLVIGTGKKITLECSQTMGHDKMYWYQQDPGMELHLIHYSYGVNSTEKGDLSSESTVSRIRTEHFPLTLESARPSHTSQYLCASSEYTEAFFGQGTRLTVV.

CDR3 sequence: CASSYSQLATNEKLFF. In DNA, the CDR3 is TGTGCCAGCAGTTACTCCCAACTTGCAACTAATGAAAAACTGTTTTTT. The chain employs TRBV6-5 and TRBJ1-4; D is ambiguous. The germline gives CDR1 MNHEY, CDR2 SVGAGI. V shed 0 bases and J shed 0 bases, with 8 bases lying between them. The CDR3 spans 16 residues.

This clonotype was seen more than once but under ten times. The genes are TRBV20-1 and TRBJ2-1; possibly TRBD1 or TRBD2 for D (5 bases each). From germline, CDR1 is DFQATT and CDR2 SNEGSKA (reference sequence). The CDR3 loop spans 15 amino acids. The V gene lost 5 bases and the J gene lost 2 bases, with 16 bases spanning the gap. The CDR3 bases are TGCAGTGCTGGACCCAGGGAGACTACCTACAATGAGCAGTTCTTC. Residues: CSAGPRETTYNEQFF.

As regards this clonotype: At one of its ends the junction is not consistent with the germline gene, which may arise from a read error. This chain joins TRBV12-5 and TRBJ2-1; 9 bases line up with TRBD1. This CDR3 is 15 amino acids long. CDR1 LGHNT and CDR2 FRNRAP come from the germline V gene. The CDR3 coding sequence is TGTGTTAGTGGTACGGGACAGGGAAGGGACAATGAGCAGTTCTTC. The encoded protein is CVSGTGQGRDNEQFF.

In its sample, this clonotype was seen a few times. The chain combines TRBV6-1 with TRBJ2-4, with D hard to call. V was shortened by 0 bases and J by 0 bases, with 6 bases between the two germline ends. Germline V CDR1 and CDR2: MNHNS, SASEGT. This CDR3 has 15 residues. The CDR3 loop reads CASSEAYLAKNIQYF. The CDR3 nucleotides read TGTGCCAGCAGTGAAGCTTACCTAGCCAAAAACATTCAGTACTTC.

V gene TRBV12-3 or TRBV12-4 combines with J gene TRBJ2-1; the match to TRBD2 covers 8 bases. The DNA matches TRBJ2-7 better at its end, which makes the J call doubtful. The CDR3 extends over 15 amino acids. The CDR3 loop reads CASNLGGGTYNEQYF. In DNA, the CDR3 is TGTGCCAGCAATCTTGGCGGGGGGACCTACAATGAGCAGTACTTC.

V usage is TRBV7-9 and J usage is TRBJ2-1; TRBD2 might be the D (6 bases). Germline assignment: CDR1 SEHNR and CDR2 FQNEAQ (reference sequence). V was pared by 4 bases and J by 2 bases, with 18 bases between. This CDR3 has 17 amino acids. CDR3 in DNA: TGTGCCAGCAGCTCCCCTCCCGGGACTGGAGCCTACAATGAGCAGTTCTTC. Amino acids: CASSSPPGTGAYNEQFF.

The genes are TRBV2 and TRBJ2-5; D might be TRBD1 (6 bases). The J call is in doubt because the DNA end fits TRBJ2-7 better. The CDR3 contains 12 residues. The germline gives CDR1 SNHLY, CDR2 FYNNEI. CDR3 sequence reads: CASRGDTHEQYF. Written as DNA, the CDR3 is TGTGCCAGCAGGGGGGACACCCACGAGCAGTACTTC.

This clonotype was observed a few times. V usage is TRBV18 and J usage is TRBJ2-5; 8 positions match TRBD1. Germline V gene lookup returns CDR1 KGHSH and CDR2 LQKENI. This CDR3 contains 14 residues. V gave up 0 bases and J gave up 5 bases; unmatched junction bases: 2. The CDR3 loop is CASSPPGQVETQYF. The CDR3 bases are TGTGCCAGCTCACCACCGGGACAGGTGGAGACCCAGTACTTC.

The chain is built from TRBV18 and TRBJ2-1; D possibly corresponds to TRBD2 (6 bases). The CDR3 has 15 amino acids. V was cut by 2 bases and J by 3 bases, with 11 bases left in between. Germline values: CDR1 KGHSH, CDR2 LQKENI. The CDR3 reads CASSPDGGHYNEQFF. The CDR3, as DNA: TGTGCCAGCTCACCAGACGGGGGTCACTACAATGAGCAGTTCTTC. Full variable domain (outside the CDR3, taken from reference TRBV18 and TRBJ2-1): NAGVMQNPRHLVRRRGQEARLRCSPMKGHSHVYWYRQLPEEGLKFMVYLQKENIIDESGMPKERFSAEFPKEGPSILRIQQVVRGDSAAYFCASSPDGGHYNEQFFGPGTRLTVL.

A few counts support this clonotype. The chain combines TRBV7-2 with TRBJ1-2; 7 nucleotides agree with TRBD1. V shed 0 bases and J 6 bases; nucleotides not matched to a gene: 16. CDR1 and CDR2 from the germline V gene are SGHTA and FQGNSA. CDR3 length equals 18 residues. The CDR3: CASSLAIIVAGGRDGYTF. The CDR3 coding sequence is TGTGCCAGCAGCTTAGCGATTATCGTGGCAGGGGGGCGAGATGGCTACACCTTC.